The entry below describes one TCR beta chain. No antigen is known for it. Reverse transcribing all isolated RNA meant expressed TCRB transcripts were sequenced. Generated by immunoSEQ multiplex PCR, the TCRdb table keeps only in-frame clones and is missing some. The sample carries about 360,000 clones, 10% to 15% recorded once. The sample comes from a study of beta chain features in type 1 diabetes. Purity (above 95%) was reached by all sorted populations. Study-wide results and caveats: Relative to healthy donors, patients appeared to have naive, central memory and Treg TCRB repertoires that were more similar. Within each of all four CD4+ subsets, Type 1 diabetes patients had TCRB CDR3s that were moderately but significantly shorter.

Trimming at V came to 6 bases and at J to 5 bases, leaving 6 bases not matched to a gene. The CDR3 consists of 12 residues. CDR1 and CDR2 from the germline V gene are SQVTM and ANQGSEA. This TCR derives from a man younger than 35 in good health. Specimen: naive CD4+ T cells from blood. This rearrangement joins TRBV29-1 to TRBJ1-1, with 7 bases lining up with TRBD1. CDR3: CSVAQGWTEAFF. Written as DNA, the CDR3 is TGCAGCGTCGCACAGGGGTGGACTGAAGCTTTCTTT.